This T cell receptor beta chain was identified in a study of blood T cell repertoires in COVID-19. Study-level background: Whether acute or convalescent, the COVID-19 samples came from the United States, Italy and Spain. T cells, B-cell-depleted T cells, or PBMCs supplied cDNA or gDNA.

The CDR3 contains 16 residues. Per the germline V gene, CDR1 is SGHRS and CDR2 is YFSETQ. The V gene end was trimmed by 4 bases and the J gene end by 7 bases; junction bases not matched to a gene: 14. Per the study methods: The authors estimated nucleated cell counts from reference gene primer amplification. Here immunoSEQ multiplex PCR was the method, and the copy in TCRdb shows in-frame clones only, minus some. Clone size and the V and J calls come from that table; the DNA yielded D and trimming. The table records over 200,000 clones, 87% of them present only once. Sequencing was done on a sample of peripheral blood. The J gene is TRBJ2-7, the V gene TRBV5-1, with TRBD1 matching over 10 bases. The sequence was obtained from a man aged 55 to 70 who had recovered from COVID-19. The CDR3 protein is CASSDHTGTGVGEQYF. Written as DNA, the CDR3 is TGCGCCAGCAGCGACCACACCGGGACAGGGGTTGGTGAGCAGTACTTC.